Listed below are T cell receptor beta chains from one sample, sequenced in a study of blood T cell repertoires in COVID-19. Clones were sequenced by immunoSEQ multiplex PCR, and TCRdb holds only the in-frame ones, with some missing. The sample includes around 100,000 clones, 65% to 75% seen only once; the top ten take 5% to 6.5%. Material: peripheral blood. The source of these receptors is an elderly man with acute or convalescent COVID-19. Each CDR3 is given with its conserved first and last residue. The order of the fields is D gene, J gene, clone size, CDR3 length, V gene, CDR3 protein, CDR3 DNA. The D gene is left open where the match is weak. Clone size appears in some rows only: once, few, many, or a class for an expanded clone.

d_gene: TRBD2; j_gene: TRBJ2-7; abundance: few; len: 15; v_gene: TRBV5-6; CDR3aa: CASSWGTTWTYEQYF; CDR3nt: TGTGCCAGCAGCTGGGGGACTACATGGACCTACGAGCAGTACTTC
d_gene: NA; j_gene: TRBJ1-1; abundance: few; len: 15; v_gene: TRBV11-1; CDR3aa: CASSALRGGDTEAFF; CDR3nt: TGTGCCAGCAGTGCCTTGAGGGGGGGTGACACTGAAGCTTTCTTT
d_gene: NA; j_gene: TRBJ1-5; abundance: NA; len: 14; v_gene: TRBV20-1; CDR3aa: CSASLRDTNQPQHF; CDR3nt: TGCAGTGCTAGTTTACGGGACACCAATCAGCCCCAGCATTTT
d_gene: TRBD1; j_gene: TRBJ1-2; abundance: few; len: 14; v_gene: TRBV5-6; CDR3aa: CASSLGDRVKGYTF; CDR3nt: TGTGCCAGCAGCTTGGGGGACAGGGTGAAGGGCTACACCTTC
d_gene: NA; j_gene: TRBJ2-7; abundance: NA; len: 13; v_gene: TRBV5-1; CDR3aa: CASSTRGAYEQYF; CDR3nt: TGCGCCAGCAGCACCAGGGGTGCGTACGAGCAGTACTTC
d_gene: TRBD2; j_gene: TRBJ2-3; abundance: NA; len: 13; v_gene: TRBV7-3; CDR3aa: CASSIGLGDTQYF; CDR3nt: TGTGCCAGCAGCATCGGACTAGGGGATACGCAGTATTTT
d_gene: TRBD1; j_gene: TRBJ1-2; abundance: NA; len: 17; v_gene: TRBV27; CDR3aa: CASSLVGTDEFHYGYTF; CDR3nt: TGTGCCAGCAGTTTAGTCGGGACAGATGAATTTCACTATGGCTACACCTTC
d_gene: TRBD2; j_gene: TRBJ2-1; abundance: once; len: 16; v_gene: TRBV7-3; CDR3aa: CASSPVAGAVDNEQFF; CDR3nt: TGTGCCAGCAGCCCCGTAGCGGGAGCGGTCGACAATGAGCAGTTCTTC
d_gene: NA; j_gene: TRBJ1-2; abundance: NA; len: 14; v_gene: TRBV28; CDR3aa: CASALVQGNYGYTF; CDR3nt: TGTGCCAGCGCTTTAGTACAGGGTAACTATGGCTACACCTTC
d_gene: TRBD2; j_gene: TRBJ2-1; abundance: NA; len: 14; v_gene: TRBV19; CDR3aa: CASETSGKPNEQFF; CDR3nt: TGTGCCAGCGAAACTAGCGGGAAGCCCAATGAGCAGTTCTTC
d_gene: TRBD2; j_gene: TRBJ2-1; abundance: NA; len: 17; v_gene: TRBV10-1; CDR3aa: CASSEVLAGENYNEQFF; CDR3nt: TGCGCCAGCAGTGAGGTCCTAGCGGGAGAGAACTACAATGAGCAGTTCTTC
d_gene: NA; j_gene: TRBJ1-2; abundance: few; len: 15; v_gene: TRBV27; CDR3aa: CASSLLAGQNYGYTF; CDR3nt: TGTGCCAGCAGTTTATTGGCAGGGCAAAACTATGGCTACACCTTC
d_gene: NA; j_gene: TRBJ1-3; abundance: NA; len: 15; v_gene: TRBV5-1; CDR3aa: CASSAGTHSGNTIYF; CDR3nt: TGCGCCAGCAGCGCCGGGACACATTCTGGAAACACCATATATTTT
d_gene: TRBD1; j_gene: TRBJ1-1; abundance: NA; len: 14; v_gene: TRBV14; CDR3aa: CASSLAQGVTEAFF; CDR3nt: TGTGCCAGCAGCCTAGCCCAGGGGGTCACTGAAGCTTTCTTT
d_gene: TRBD1; j_gene: TRBJ2-2; abundance: NA; len: 16; v_gene: TRBV9; CDR3aa: CASSNMGTGGTGELFF; CDR3nt: TGTGCCAGCAGCAATATGGGAACAGGGGGCACCGGGGAGCTGTTTTTT
d_gene: NA; j_gene: TRBJ2-1; abundance: NA; len: 13; v_gene: TRBV6-2/TRBV6-3; CDR3aa: CASSYYGGHEQFF; CDR3nt: TGTGCCAGCAGTTATTATGGGGGCCATGAGCAGTTCTTC
d_gene: TRBD2; j_gene: TRBJ2-3; abundance: NA; len: 15; v_gene: TRBV27; CDR3aa: CASSSRSGNTDTQYF; CDR3nt: TGTGCCAGCAGTTCCCGAAGCGGGAACACAGATACGCAGTATTTT
d_gene: NA; j_gene: TRBJ2-5; abundance: NA; len: 17; v_gene: TRBV7-9; CDR3aa: CASSRRTADRRGETQYF; CDR3nt: TGTGCCAGCAGCAGAAGGACGGCGGACAGACGAGGAGAGACCCAGTACTTC
d_gene: NA; j_gene: TRBJ1-5; abundance: NA; len: 15; v_gene: TRBV27; CDR3aa: CASSMDSYSNQPQHF; CDR3nt: TGTGCCAGCAGTATGGACAGTTATAGCAATCAGCCCCAGCATTTT
d_gene: TRBD1; j_gene: TRBJ2-1; abundance: NA; len: 15; v_gene: TRBV4-3; CDR3aa: CASSQSDRGAHEQFF; CDR3nt: TGCGCCAGCAGCCAATCGGACAGGGGAGCCCATGAGCAGTTCTTC
d_gene: NA; j_gene: TRBJ1-2; abundance: NA; len: 15; v_gene: TRBV2; CDR3aa: CASSVEGRRGAGYTF; CDR3nt: TGTGCCAGCAGTGTTGAGGGGAGGAGAGGGGCCGGCTACACCTTC
d_gene: NA; j_gene: TRBJ2-6; abundance: NA; len: 18; v_gene: TRBV6-2/TRBV6-3; CDR3aa: CASSSGWGTNSGANVLTF; CDR3nt: TGTGCCAGCAGTTCCGGTTGGGGCACCAACTCAGGGGCCAACGTCCTGACTTTC
d_gene: NA; j_gene: TRBJ2-7; abundance: NA; len: 14; v_gene: TRBV11-2; CDR3aa: CASSLDPGLYEQYF; CDR3nt: TGTGCCAGCAGCTTAGACCCGGGTCTCTACGAGCAGTACTTC
d_gene: NA; j_gene: TRBJ2-7; abundance: NA; len: 13; v_gene: TRBV6-2/TRBV6-3; CDR3aa: CASSTGFAYEQYF; CDR3nt: TGTGCCAGCAGTACAGGGTTCGCCTACGAGCAGTACTTC
d_gene: TRBD2; j_gene: TRBJ2-3; abundance: NA; len: 17; v_gene: TRBV4-2; CDR3aa: CASSQAVGRAETDTQYF; CDR3nt: TGTGCCAGCAGCCAAGCTGTCGGGAGGGCCGAAACAGATACGCAGTATTTT
d_gene: NA; j_gene: TRBJ2-3; abundance: NA; len: 14; v_gene: TRBV28; CDR3aa: CASSSSRITDTQYF; CDR3nt: TGTGCCAGCAGTTCATCTAGGATCACAGATACGCAGTATTTT
d_gene: TRBD2; j_gene: TRBJ2-7; abundance: NA; len: 16; v_gene: TRBV6-2/TRBV6-3; CDR3aa: CASSLLLAGGRDEQYF; CDR3nt: TGTGCCAGCAGTTTACTACTAGCGGGAGGGCGGGACGAGCAGTACTTC
d_gene: NA; j_gene: TRBJ2-3; abundance: NA; len: 14; v_gene: TRBV11-2; CDR3aa: CASSPWTATDTQYF; CDR3nt: TGTGCCAGCAGCCCATGGACTGCAACAGATACGCAGTATTTT
d_gene: NA; j_gene: TRBJ2-2; abundance: once; len: 12; v_gene: TRBV9; CDR3aa: CASSALAGELFF; CDR3nt: TGTGCCAGCAGCGCACTTGCCGGGGAGCTGTTTTTT
d_gene: TRBD1; j_gene: TRBJ1-1; abundance: NA; len: 16; v_gene: TRBV5-6; CDR3aa: CASSTLDRVWNTEAFF; CDR3nt: TGTGCCAGCAGTACACTTGACAGGGTTTGGAACACTGAAGCTTTCTTT
d_gene: NA; j_gene: TRBJ1-6; abundance: NA; len: 13; v_gene: TRBV10-2; CDR3aa: CASRQEYNSPLHF; CDR3nt: TGCGCCAGTAGACAGGAATATAATTCACCCCTCCACTTT
d_gene: TRBD2; j_gene: TRBJ2-7; abundance: NA; len: 15; v_gene: TRBV5-5; CDR3aa: CASSSIVSGNQGQYF; CDR3nt: TGTGCCAGCAGCTCCATTGTGAGCGGGAACCAGGGGCAGTACTTC
d_gene: TRBD1; j_gene: TRBJ1-1; abundance: NA; len: 11; v_gene: TRBV29-1; CDR3aa: CSVAQGAEAFF; CDR3nt: TGCAGCGTCGCCCAGGGGGCTGAAGCTTTCTTT
d_gene: TRBD1; j_gene: TRBJ2-1; abundance: NA; len: 14; v_gene: TRBV6-6; CDR3aa: CASRTGTGGYEQFF; CDR3nt: TGTGCCAGCAGAACCGGGACAGGGGGCTATGAGCAGTTCTTC
d_gene: TRBD1; j_gene: TRBJ1-4; abundance: NA; len: 15; v_gene: TRBV24-1; CDR3aa: CATSDRRDSPEKLFF; CDR3nt: TGTGCCACCAGTGACCGCCGGGACAGTCCTGAAAAACTGTTTTTT
d_gene: TRBD2; j_gene: TRBJ2-3; abundance: NA; len: 15; v_gene: TRBV28; CDR3aa: CASSRGTSGTDTQYF; CDR3nt: TGTGCCAGCAGTCGGGGGACTAGCGGCACAGATACGCAGTATTTT
d_gene: TRBD1; j_gene: TRBJ2-2; abundance: once; len: 17; v_gene: TRBV5-1; CDR3aa: CASSYYSPGTGPGELFF; CDR3nt: TGCGCCAGCAGCTACTACTCCCCCGGGACAGGGCCCGGGGAGCTGTTTTTT
d_gene: NA; j_gene: TRBJ2-7; abundance: NA; len: 13; v_gene: TRBV6-2/TRBV6-3; CDR3aa: CASSYSMGGEQYF; CDR3nt: TGTGCCAGCAGTTACTCGATGGGAGGCGAGCAGTACTTC
d_gene: NA; j_gene: TRBJ1-2; abundance: once; len: 13; v_gene: TRBV28; CDR3aa: CASSSTFVNGYTF; CDR3nt: TGTGCCAGCAGTTCTACTTTCGTGAATGGCTACACCTTC
d_gene: TRBD2; j_gene: TRBJ2-1; abundance: NA; len: 16; v_gene: TRBV9; CDR3aa: CASSVGWTSGINEQFF; CDR3nt: TGTGCCAGCAGCGTAGGGTGGACTAGCGGTATCAATGAGCAGTTCTTC
d_gene: TRBD2; j_gene: TRBJ2-7; abundance: NA; len: 16; v_gene: TRBV5-6; CDR3aa: CASSLFSLRTSGEQYF; CDR3nt: TGTGCCAGCAGCTTGTTTTCTCTTCGGACTAGCGGCGAGCAGTACTTC
d_gene: NA; j_gene: TRBJ2-5; abundance: NA; len: 11; v_gene: TRBV19; CDR3aa: CASSNFGTQYF; CDR3nt: TGTGCCAGCTCTAACTTTGGGACCCAGTACTTC
d_gene: TRBD2; j_gene: TRBJ2-1; abundance: NA; len: 15; v_gene: TRBV7-6; CDR3aa: CASSSGLAAYNEQFF; CDR3nt: TGTGCCAGCAGCTCGGGACTAGCGGCCTACAATGAGCAGTTCTTC
d_gene: NA; j_gene: TRBJ1-4; abundance: NA; len: 14; v_gene: TRBV28; CDR3aa: CASTLPGENEKLFF; CDR3nt: TGTGCCAGCACCCTACCCGGGGAGAATGAAAAACTGTTTTTT
d_gene: NA; j_gene: TRBJ2-5; abundance: NA; len: 14; v_gene: TRBV7-9; CDR3aa: CASSLVVGAETQYF; CDR3nt: TGTGCCAGCAGCTTAGTTGTCGGTGCGGAGACCCAGTACTTC
d_gene: NA; j_gene: TRBJ2-1; abundance: NA; len: 16; v_gene: TRBV13; CDR3aa: CASSLGGSGSYNEQFF; CDR3nt: TGTGCCAGCAGCTTAGGTGGTAGCGGCTCCTACAATGAGCAGTTCTTC
d_gene: NA; j_gene: TRBJ1-2; abundance: few; len: 13; v_gene: TRBV5-4; CDR3aa: CASSSIEGYGYTF; CDR3nt: TGTGCCAGCAGCTCTATCGAGGGCTATGGCTACACCTTC
d_gene: NA; j_gene: TRBJ1-2; abundance: few; len: 12; v_gene: TRBV28; CDR3aa: CASSLRPLGYTF; CDR3nt: TGTGCCAGCAGTTTACGTCCTCTAGGCTACACCTTC
d_gene: NA; j_gene: TRBJ1-5; abundance: once; len: 14; v_gene: TRBV6-2/TRBV6-3; CDR3aa: CASSHSYSNQPQHF; CDR3nt: TGTGCCAGCAGTCACAGTTATAGCAATCAGCCCCAGCATTTT
d_gene: TRBD2; j_gene: TRBJ2-3; abundance: few; len: 18; v_gene: TRBV11-3; CDR3aa: CASSSGRTLAGDTDTQYF; CDR3nt: TGTGCCAGCAGCTCTGGCCGGACCCTAGCGGGGGACACAGATACGCAGTATTTT